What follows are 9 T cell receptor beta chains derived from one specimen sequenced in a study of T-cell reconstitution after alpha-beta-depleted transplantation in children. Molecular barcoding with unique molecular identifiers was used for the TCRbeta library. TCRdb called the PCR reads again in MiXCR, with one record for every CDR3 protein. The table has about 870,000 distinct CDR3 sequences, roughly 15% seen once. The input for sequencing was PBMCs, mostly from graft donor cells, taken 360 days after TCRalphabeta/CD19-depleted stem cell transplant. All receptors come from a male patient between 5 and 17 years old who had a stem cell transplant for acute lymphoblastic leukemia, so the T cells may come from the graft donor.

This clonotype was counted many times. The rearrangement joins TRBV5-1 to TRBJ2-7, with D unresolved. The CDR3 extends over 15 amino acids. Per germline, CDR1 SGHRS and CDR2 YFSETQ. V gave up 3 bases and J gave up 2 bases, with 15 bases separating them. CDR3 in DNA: TGCGCCAGCAGCTCCCTCCAAGGTTTGCCCTACGAGCAGTACTTC. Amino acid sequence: CASSSLQGLPYEQYF.

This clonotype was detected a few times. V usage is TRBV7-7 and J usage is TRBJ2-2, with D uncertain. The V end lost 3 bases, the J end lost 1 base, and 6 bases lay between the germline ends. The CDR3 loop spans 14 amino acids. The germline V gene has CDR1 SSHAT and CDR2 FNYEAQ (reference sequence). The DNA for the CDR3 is TGTGCCAGCAGCTTTTTTGGGAACACCGGGGAGCTGTTTTTT. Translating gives CASSFFGNTGELFF.

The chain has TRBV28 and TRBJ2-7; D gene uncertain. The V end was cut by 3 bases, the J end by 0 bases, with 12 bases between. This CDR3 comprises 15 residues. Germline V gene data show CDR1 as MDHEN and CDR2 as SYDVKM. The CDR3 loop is CASSLLDASSYEQYF. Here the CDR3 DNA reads TGTGCCAGCAGTTTGTTGGACGCAAGCTCCTACGAGCAGTACTTC.

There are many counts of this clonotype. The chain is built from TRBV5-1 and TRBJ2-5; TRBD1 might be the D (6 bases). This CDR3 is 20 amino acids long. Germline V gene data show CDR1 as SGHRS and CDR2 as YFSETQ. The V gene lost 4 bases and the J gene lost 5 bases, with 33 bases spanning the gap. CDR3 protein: CASSLFSDSLGYMRSETQYF. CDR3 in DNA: TGCGCCAGCAGCCTCTTTTCGGACAGCCTAGGGTATATGCGTTCGGAGACCCAGTACTTC.

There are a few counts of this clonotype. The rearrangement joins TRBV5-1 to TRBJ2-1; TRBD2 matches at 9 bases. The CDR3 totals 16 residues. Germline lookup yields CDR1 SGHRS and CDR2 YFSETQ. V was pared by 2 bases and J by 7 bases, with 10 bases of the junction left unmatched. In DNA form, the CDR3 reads TGCGCCAGCAGCTTTGTTAGCGGGAGTCAAGGTAATGAGCAGTTCTTC. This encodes CASSFVSGSQGNEQFF.

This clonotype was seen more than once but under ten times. CDR3 DNA: TGTGCCAGCAGCCTCGACAGACTAGCGTCAAGATGGGTGGACTCCTACGAGCAGTACTTC. Amino acids: CASSLDRLASRWVDSYEQYF. The genes are TRBV6-2 or TRBV6-3 and TRBJ2-7; TRBD2 aligns across 8 bases. Germline loops: CDR1 MNHEY, CDR2 SVGEGT. The trim removed 6 bases at V and 0 bases at J, leaving 22 bases unmatched. The CDR3 has 20 amino acids.

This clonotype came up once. CDR3 amino acids: CASSQGLGHFQETQYF. The CDR3 nucleotides are TGTGCCAGCAGCCAAGGACTAGGCCACTTCCAAGAGACCCAGTACTTC. The rearrangement uses TRBV14 and TRBJ2-5; D might be TRBD2 (6 bases). Trimming left V 1 base short and J 1 base short, with 13 bases between. The germline V gene encodes CDR1 SGHDN and CDR2 FVKESK. There are 16 residues in the CDR3.

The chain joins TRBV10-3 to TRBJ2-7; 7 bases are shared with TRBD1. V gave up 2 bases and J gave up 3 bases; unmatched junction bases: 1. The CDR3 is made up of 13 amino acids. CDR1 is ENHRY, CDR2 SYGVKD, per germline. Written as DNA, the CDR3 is TGTGCCATCAGTGAGAACAGGGGCTACGAGCAGTACTTC. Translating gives CAISENRGYEQYF.

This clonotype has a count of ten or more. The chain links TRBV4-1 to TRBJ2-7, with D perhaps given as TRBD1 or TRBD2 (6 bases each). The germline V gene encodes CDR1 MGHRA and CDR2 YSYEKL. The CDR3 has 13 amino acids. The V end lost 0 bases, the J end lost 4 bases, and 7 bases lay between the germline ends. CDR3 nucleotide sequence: TGCGCCAGCAGCCAAGAAGGGGGGTACGAGCAGTACTTC. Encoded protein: CASSQEGGYEQYF.